Each of the 14 T cell receptor beta chains below was sequenced from the same sample in a study of shared clonotypes between healthy human individuals. Some clones are missing from TCRdb's copy, which holds only in-frame ones; the method was immunoSEQ multiplex PCR. The sample lists around 610,000 clones; 96% were seen once. CD45RO-negative, CCR7-selected cells formed the naive CD8 fraction, which excluded terminally differentiated effector memory CD45RA+ cells. Sequenced input: naive CD8+ T cells sorted from blood. Every receptor here comes from a woman aged 25-40 years in good health.

The V and J genes are TRBV29-1 and TRBJ2-1, with D tentatively TRBD2 (5 bases). This CDR3 region has 14 residues. V lost 4 bases and J lost 0, with 10 bases in between. Germline values: CDR1 SQVTM, CDR2 ANQGSEA. CDR3 sequence (DNA): TGCAGCGTTGTTAGCGTTAGCTCCTACAATGAGCAGTTCTTC. This codes for CSVVSVSSYNEQFF.

This clone was recorded once. J is TRBJ2-7 and V is TRBV4-1; 7 positions match TRBD1. The J segment lost 6 bases and the V segment lost 2 bases, leaving 7 bases of the junction unmatched. The CDR3 covers 14 residues. Germline values: CDR1 MGHRA, CDR2 YSYEKL. CDR3 sequence: CASSQHKQGREQYF. CDR3 in DNA: TGCGCCAGCAGCCAACACAAACAGGGGCGCGAGCAGTACTTC.

The genes are TRBV4-1 and TRBJ2-3, with 7 bases that match TRBD2. With 3 bases clipped from V and 4 bases from J, the junction kept 7 bases outside the gene matches. Germline assignment: CDR1 MGHRA and CDR2 YSYEKL. The CDR3 extends over 15 amino acids. CDR3 DNA: TGCGCCAGCAGCCAGAGAATAACTAGCGCAGATACGCAGTATTTT. This gives the protein CASSQRITSADTQYF.

The chain joins TRBV19 to TRBJ1-5, with D possibly matching TRBD1 (6 bases). Germline V gene data show CDR1 as LNHDA and CDR2 as SQIVND (reference sequence). Between the trimmed V and J ends, which lost 3 bases and 2 bases, there was a span of 14 bases. CDR3 size: 16 residues. The CDR3 DNA sequence: TGTGCCAGTAGTATCCTTACGGGGGGGCGCAATCAGCCCCAGCATTTT. Residues: CASSILTGGRNQPQHF.

The gene calls are TRBV29-1 and TRBJ2-2; TRBD2 matches 12 bases. J was trimmed by 7 bases and V by 5 bases; bases with no gene match: 8. This CDR3 is 15 amino acids long. Germline V gene data show CDR1 as SQVTM and CDR2 as ANQGSEA. CDR3 sequence: CSVIGLAGSGGELFF. In nucleotides, the CDR3 is TGCAGCGTTATAGGACTAGCGGGATCTGGCGGGGAGCTGTTTTTT.

The genes are TRBV11-3 and TRBJ1-1; no firm D call. The germline CDR1 and CDR2 sequences are SGHNT and YENEEA. This CDR3 spans 13 amino acids. V was clipped by 9 bases and J by 4 bases, with 15 bases between them. CDR3 nucleotides: TGTGCCAGTTCCCGTTGGACGACCACTGAAGCTTTCTTT. Translating gives CASSRWTTTEAFF.

The chain joins TRBV7-3 to TRBJ2-3, with 7 positions matching TRBD2. The CDR3 is 15 residues long. Germline V lookup: CDR1 SGHTA, CDR2 FQGTGA. J gave up 2 bases and V 8 bases, and 10 bases lay outside the gene matches. The CDR3 DNA sequence: TGTGCCAGCTCCCCCCCCAGCGGGGTCACAGATACGCAGTATTTT. Translated: CASSPPSGVTDTQYF.

This clone was observed a handful of times. The chain combines TRBV5-1 with TRBJ2-7; TRBD1 might be the D (6 bases). This CDR3 region has 12 residues. The germline V gene has CDR1 SGHRS and CDR2 YFSETQ. The ends were cut back, 4 bases at V and 6 bases at J, with 11 bases in the middle. The CDR3 loop is CASSPTGSEQYF. CDR3 DNA: TGCGCCAGCAGCCCGACAGGATCCGAGCAGTACTTC.

The chain links TRBV19 to TRBJ2-7; a weak D match, TRBD1 (5 bases). The CDR3 has 13 amino acids. The germline V gene has CDR1 LNHDA and CDR2 SQIVND (reference sequence). Between the trimmed V and J ends, which lost 8 bases and 6 bases, there was a span of 17 bases. CDR3: CASRLGWGSEQYF. The CDR3 coding sequence is TGTGCCAGTCGCCTCGGGTGGGGCTCCGAGCAGTACTTC.

The chain employs TRBV5-1 and TRBJ2-1, with 7 bases aligning to TRBD2. The CDR3 runs to 16 residues. The junction had 7 bases not matched to a gene; V was cut back by 0 bases and J by 4 bases. The germline CDR1 and CDR2 sequences are SGHRS and YFSETQ. The CDR3, as DNA: TGCGCCAGCAGCTTGGGGGACTGGGGAGGGTACAATGAGCAGTTCTTC. Translation gives CASSLGDWGGYNEQFF.

The chain carries TRBV10-2 and TRBJ1-2, with a tentative D call TRBD1 (6 bases). Trimming took 6 bases from V and 5 from J, leaving 16 bases between them. Germline CDR1 and CDR2: WSHSY and SAAADI. The CDR3 totals 14 residues. The CDR3 sequence: CASRHWDTLYGYTF. The CDR3 DNA is TGCGCCAGCAGACACTGGGACACGCTTTATGGCTACACCTTC.

The genes are TRBV7-9 and TRBJ1-1; D not certain. From germline, CDR1 is SEHNR and CDR2 FQNEAQ (reference sequence). The ends were cut back, 8 bases at V and 1 base at J, with 11 bases in the middle. The CDR3 loop spans 13 amino acids. CDR3 DNA sequence: TGTGCCAGCCGCGGGGAGGAGAACACTGAAGCTTTCTTT. Protein product: CASRGEENTEAFF.

This clone was counted once. The chain uses TRBV7-9 and TRBJ1-5, with TRBD1 identical over 7 bases. V shed 4 bases, J shed 8 bases, and the junction held 20 bases outside the gene matches. Germline assignment: CDR1 SEHNR and CDR2 FQNEAQ (reference sequence). CDR3 length equals 18 residues. For the CDR3, the DNA is TGTGCCAGCAGCTCCGGCGGCCCGGGACAGTGGGAATTGGAGCCCCAGCATTTT. As protein: CASSSGGPGQWELEPQHF. The full variable domain, rest sourced from reference TRBV7-9 and TRBJ1-5, is DTGVSQNPRHKITKRGQNVTFRCDPISEHNRLYWYRQTLGQGPEFLTYFQNEAQLEKSRLLSDRFSAERPKGSFSTLEIQRTEQGDSAMYLCASSSGGPGQWELEPQHFGDGTRLSIL.

The V gene is TRBV4-1, the J gene TRBJ2-1; 10 bases map to TRBD2. From germline, CDR1 is MGHRA and CDR2 YSYEKL. After removal of 1 base from V and 8 bases from J, the junction contained 8 bases not matched to a gene. There are 16 residues in the CDR3. The CDR3 bases are TGCGCCAGCAGCCAAGGTGCTAGCGGGAGTTTCGATGAGCAGTTCTTC. It translates to CASSQGASGSFDEQFF.